The 5 T cell receptor beta chains listed next were all sequenced from one sample in a study of blood T cell repertoires in COVID-19. The data were produced by immunoSEQ multiplex PCR, yet TCRdb's version contains in-frame clones alone and is incomplete. This table has 250,000 or so clones, 80% to 90% appearing once. Sequencing input: peripheral blood. These receptors were taken from a woman between 25 and 40 years old with active or convalescent COVID-19.

The chain recombines TRBV3-1 (or the pseudogene TRBV3-2) with TRBJ1-1; tentatively, D is TRBD1 (5 bases). Germline assignment: CDR1 LGHDT and CDR2 YNNKEL (reference sequence). The CDR3 consists of 14 residues. The V end lost 4 bases, the J end lost 2 bases, and 11 bases lay between the germline ends. The chain's CDR3 is CASSPKGVNTEAFF. As DNA, the CDR3 is TGTGCCAGCAGCCCCAAAGGGGTTAACACTGAAGCTTTCTTT.

The chain joins TRBV4-1 to TRBJ2-1, with D possibly being TRBD2 (6 bases). Germline loops: CDR1 MGHRA, CDR2 YSYEKL. Trimming took 2 bases from V and 9 from J, leaving 11 bases between them. The CDR3 totals 13 residues. The CDR3 coding sequence is TGCGCCAGCAGCCAAAAAACTAGCTTTGAGCAGTTCTTC. Its protein product is CASSQKTSFEQFF.

The sample holds a few counts of this clone. This chain joins TRBV12-3 or TRBV12-4 and TRBJ1-5; D remains unclear. V dropped 3 bases and J dropped 3 bases, with 6 bases sitting between them. There are 13 residues in the CDR3. The CDR3 DNA sequence: TGTGCCAGCAGTTTGGAGAACAATCAGCCCCAGCATTTT. Its translation: CASSLENNQPQHF.

This rearrangement joins TRBV28 to TRBJ1-6; D perhaps matches TRBD1 (5 bases). Looked up from germline, CDR1 is MDHEN and CDR2 is SYDVKM. The CDR3 consists of 12 residues. Trimming cost V 6 bases and J 11 bases, with 11 bases left between them. CDR3 residues: CASRRGGAPLHF. CDR3 nucleotides: TGTGCCAGCAGGCGCGGGGGGGCACCCCTCCACTTT.

This clone was found once. V usage is TRBV5-4 and J usage is TRBJ2-3; D perhaps matches TRBD2 (6 bases). This CDR3 region has 15 residues. Per germline, CDR1 SGHNT and CDR2 YYREEE (reference sequence). Between the trimmed V and J ends, which lost 4 bases and 4 bases, there was a span of 16 bases. The CDR3 DNA reads as TGTGCCAGCAGCCACGGGACTCCTGGCCCAGATACGCAGTATTTT. Its protein is CASSHGTPGPDTQYF.